This TCR beta chain was obtained from a study of T cell clonality in common variable immunodeficiency. General study points: Reportedly, TCR beta sequences from common variable immunodeficiency showed fewer deletions and N-nucleotide insertions. What drives increased CVID clonality needs T cell subpopulation sequencing. Compared with healthy controls, CVID subjects showed increased TCRbeta clonality, mostly in about a third.

This clone was counted only a few times. The antigen is undetermined. The read stops 3 residues short of the end of the CDR3; the missing end is completed from the germline J gene. This CDR3 has 14 amino acids. From germline, CDR1 is SGHTS and CDR2 YDEGEE. V lost 3 bases, J lost 5 bases, and 12 bases lay in between. CVID and control samples used equivalent genomic DNA input. Libraries were prepared by immunoSEQ multiplex PCR; TCRdb keeps only in-frame clonotypes and omits some of them. There are 50,000 to 65,000 clones in the sample, none observed a single time. This TCR came from a person aged 18 to 69 in good health. Sequenced input: peripheral blood mononuclear cells. This chain joins TRBV5-8 and TRBJ1-5; weak D call: TRBD1 (5 bases). CDR3: CASSSGGTYQPQHF. The sequenced part of the CDR3 DNA is TGTGCCAGCAGCTCGGGGGGGACTTATCAGCCC.